One sample yielded the 19 T cell receptor beta chains listed below, sequenced in a study of CD8 T cells in Susac syndrome. An input of about 0.5 to 1 ug of RNA was subjected to reverse transcription using random hexamers. TCRdb itself ran the immunoSEQ multiplex PCR reads through MiXCR, one entry per CDR3 protein. Of about 150,000 distinct CDR3 sequences listed, 85% to 95% are singletons. Sequenced: CD4+ T cells from PBMCs. Receptor source: a human donor with Susac syndrome.

The chain is built from TRBV6-2 or TRBV6-3 and TRBJ2-1, with TRBD2 as a possible D gene (6 bases). V shed 6 bases and J shed 3 bases, with 18 bases lying between them. This CDR3 spans 16 amino acids. Germline V CDR1 and CDR2: MNHEY, SVGEGT. CDR3 DNA: TGTGCCAGCAGCCTCCGGGACTTGGTCCTCTACAATGAGCAGTTCTTC. Translated, it gives CASSLRDLVLYNEQFF.

This clonotype was recorded only once. V gene TRBV4-2 combines with J gene TRBJ2-7, with 8 bases lining up with TRBD2. The length of the CDR3 is 17 residues. J gave up 1 base and V 1 base, and 9 bases lay outside the gene matches. Germline V gene data show CDR1 as LGHNA and CDR2 as YNFKEQ. The CDR3 is CASSQALGAGDSYEQYF. CDR3 coding DNA: TGTGCCAGCAGCCAAGCCTTAGGAGCGGGGGATTCCTACGAGCAGTACTTC.

The V call is TRBV20-1, the J call TRBJ1-1; no reliable D call. There are 11 residues in the CDR3. CDR1 is DFQATT, CDR2 SNEGSKA, per germline (reference sequence). Trimming left V 6 bases short and J 7 bases short, with 12 bases between. The CDR3 reads CSAIMEIEAFF. In DNA form, the CDR3 reads TGCAGTGCAATAATGGAGATTGAAGCTTTCTTT.

This clonotype is a singleton in its sample. The chain combines TRBV10-3 with TRBJ2-3; 9 bases match TRBD2. This CDR3 comprises 17 residues. After removal of 2 bases from V and 4 bases from J, the junction contained 10 bases not matched to a gene. Germline V CDR1 and CDR2: ENHRY, SYGVKD. In DNA form, the CDR3 reads TGTGCCATCAGTGAGCGGGGAGCGGGGGGCCATGCAGATACGCAGTATTTT. Protein product: CAISERGAGGHADTQYF.

This chain uses TRBV29-1 with TRBJ2-7; 9 positions agree with TRBD2. V lost 7 bases and J lost 5; bases outside the gene matches: 12. Germline V lookup: CDR1 SQVTM, CDR2 ANQGSEA. This CDR3 is 14 amino acids long. The CDR3 DNA follows: TGCAGCGCGGCGGGGGGGTTTAGTGGTGACGAGCAGTACTTC. Translating it yields CSAAGGFSGDEQYF.

This chain links TRBV7-9 with TRBJ1-2; D is unclear. Looked up from germline, CDR1 is SEHNR and CDR2 is FQNEAQ (reference sequence). The CDR3 loop spans 12 amino acids. V was trimmed by 6 bases and J by 2 bases, leaving 7 bases between them. The CDR3 protein is CASSAQNYGYTF. The CDR3 nucleotides are TGTGCCAGCAGTGCACAGAACTATGGCTACACCTTC.

This clonotype has only one observation. V gene TRBV5-4 combines with J gene TRBJ2-1; TRBD2 matches at 12 bases. Germline-derived CDR1 and CDR2 are SGHNT and YYREEE (reference sequence). The CDR3 spans 16 residues. V lost 3 bases to trimming and J lost 2 bases; unmatched junction nucleotides: 3. The CDR3 protein is CASSSSSGGAYNEQFF. The CDR3 bases are TGTGCCAGCAGCTCATCTAGCGGGGGGGCCTACAATGAGCAGTTCTTC.

The chain uses TRBV7-3 and TRBJ2-3; tentative D call: TRBD2 (5 bases). The CDR3 runs to 13 residues. The germline V gene encodes CDR1 SGHTA and CDR2 FQGTGA. V was cut by 4 bases and J by 9 bases, with 14 bases left in between. The CDR3 bases are TGTGCCAGCAGCTCCCCCGGGGTCAGGACGCAGTATTTT. Amino acids: CASSSPGVRTQYF.

The chain joins TRBV12-3 or TRBV12-4 to TRBJ2-1, with 7 nucleotides matching TRBD2. J lost 5 bases, V lost 11 bases, and 15 bases had no gene match. The CDR3 covers 15 residues. The CDR3 protein is CAAQQSGVTHNEQFF. The CDR3 coding sequence is TGTGCCGCCCAGCAAAGCGGGGTAACCCACAATGAGCAGTTCTTC.

V usage is TRBV19 and J usage is TRBJ2-7; D might be TRBD1 (5 bases). CDR1 is LNHDA, CDR2 SQIVND, per germline (reference sequence). V lost 5 bases and J lost 6, with 11 bases in between. The CDR3 runs to 12 residues. The CDR3 bases are TGTGCCAGTAGTGCCCCTACAGGCGAGCAGTACTTC. Translating gives CASSAPTGEQYF.

There are a few counts of this clonotype. The gene calls are TRBV2 and TRBJ1-1, with 7 bases fitting TRBD1. This CDR3 comprises 14 residues. V shed 3 bases and J 1 base; nucleotides not matched to a gene: 2. Germline loops: CDR1 SNHLY, CDR2 FYNNEI. The CDR3 is CASSERQGNTEAFF. In DNA, the CDR3 is TGTGCCAGCAGTGAGCGACAGGGGAACACTGAAGCTTTCTTT.

V is TRBV6-5 and J is TRBJ2-1; possibly TRBD1 for D (6 bases). The CDR3 runs to 15 residues. V was clipped by 4 bases and J by 7 bases, with 17 bases between them. The germline V gene encodes CDR1 MNHEY and CDR2 SVGAGI. The CDR3 sequence: CASSFTQGNPNEQFF. The CDR3 coding sequence is TGTGCCAGCAGTTTCACACAGGGTAACCCGAATGAGCAGTTCTTC.

The chain is built from TRBV6-5 and TRBJ2-2; 8 positions match TRBD1. V lost 6 bases to trimming and J lost 6 bases; unmatched junction nucleotides: 6. This CDR3 region has 14 residues. Germline CDR1 MNHEY, CDR2 SVGAGI. CDR3 amino acids: CASRPTGAAGELFF. The CDR3 nucleotides are TGTGCCAGCAGGCCGACAGGGGCGGCCGGGGAGCTGTTTTTT.

The gene calls are TRBV15 and TRBJ1-1; D unresolved. Between the trimmed V and J ends, which lost 5 bases and 0 bases, there was a span of 7 bases. The CDR3 is 13 amino acids. From germline, CDR1 is LNHNV and CDR2 YYDKDF (reference sequence). This CDR3 is CATSVTVNTEAFF. The CDR3 DNA reads TGTGCCACCAGCGTTACGGTGAACACTGAAGCTTTCTTT.

The rearrangement joins TRBV9 to TRBJ2-2; a weak D match, TRBD2 (6 bases). With 7 bases removed from V and 0 bases from J, the gap between germline ends came to 13 bases. The CDR3 length is 15 residues. Per germline, CDR1 SGDLS and CDR2 YYNGEE. CDR3 protein: CASGRRASNTGELFF. The DNA for the CDR3 is TGTGCCAGCGGGCGGAGGGCATCGAACACCGGGGAGCTGTTTTTT.

This clonotype has only one observation. This chain uses TRBV7-8 with TRBJ2-5; 11 positions match TRBD2. The V gene's germline CDR1 is SGHVS and CDR2 FQNEAQ. CDR3 length: 15 residues. Trimming took 4 bases from V and 5 from J; bases not matched to a gene: 6. The CDR3, as DNA: TGTGCCAGCAGCTCCAGACTAGCGGGGAGGGAGACCCAGTACTTC. Residues: CASSSRLAGRETQYF.

This clonotype was counted only a few times. V usage is TRBV19 and J usage is TRBJ2-1; 8 nucleotides line up with TRBD1. Germline V gene lookup returns CDR1 LNHDA and CDR2 SQIVND (reference sequence). Trimming removed 1 base from V and 7 bases from J; junction bases left unmatched: 3. The CDR3 length is 14 residues. CDR3 sequence: CASSIGTGWNEQFF. As DNA, the CDR3 is TGTGCCAGTAGTATAGGGACAGGGTGGAATGAGCAGTTCTTC.

The chain employs TRBV3-1 and TRBJ1-2; D remains ambiguous. Germline loops: CDR1 LGHDT, CDR2 YNNKEL (reference sequence). The CDR3 consists of 14 residues. The V end was cut by 0 bases, the J end by 4 bases, with 9 bases between. This CDR3 reads CASSQDWVGYGYTF. In nucleotides, the CDR3 is TGTGCCAGCAGCCAAGATTGGGTTGGCTATGGCTACACCTTC.

The rearrangement links TRBV7-2 to TRBJ1-5; weak D call: TRBD1 (6 bases). The CDR3 totals 14 residues. Germline assignment: CDR1 SGHTA and CDR2 FQGNSA. Trimming cost V 2 bases and J 6 bases, with 11 bases left between them. The CDR3 nucleotides read TGTGCCAGCAGCTTAATCACAGGGCCTCAGCCCCAGCATTTT. As protein: CASSLITGPQPQHF.